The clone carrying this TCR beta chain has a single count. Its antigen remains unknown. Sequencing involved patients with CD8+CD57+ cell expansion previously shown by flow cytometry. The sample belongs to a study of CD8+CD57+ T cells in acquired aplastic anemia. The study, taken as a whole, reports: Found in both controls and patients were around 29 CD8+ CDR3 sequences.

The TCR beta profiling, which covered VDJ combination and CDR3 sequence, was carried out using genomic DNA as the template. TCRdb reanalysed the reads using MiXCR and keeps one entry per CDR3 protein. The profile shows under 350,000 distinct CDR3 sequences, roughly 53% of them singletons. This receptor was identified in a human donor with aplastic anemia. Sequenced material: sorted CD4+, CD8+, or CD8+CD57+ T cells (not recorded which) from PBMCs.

The CDR3 DNA follows: TGTGCCAGCAGTGCCCCCGAGCAGTACTTC. It translates to CASSAPEQYF. The gene calls are TRBV12-3 or TRBV12-4 and TRBJ2-7; D ambiguous. This CDR3 has 10 amino acids. Trimming took 5 bases from V and 6 from J, leaving 5 bases between them.